The 10 T cell receptor beta chains listed next were all sequenced from one sample in a study of blood T cell repertoires in COVID-19. Data came from immunoSEQ multiplex PCR; TCRdb stores just in-frame clones and leaves some out. The table records about 270,000 clones, 88% of them present only once. Material for sequencing was peripheral blood. The source of these receptors is a man in his 60s who had recovered from COVID-19.

The V and J genes are TRBV15 and TRBJ1-3, with D hard to call. The CDR3 is 15 amino acids. Germline assignment: CDR1 LNHNV and CDR2 YYDKDF (reference sequence). V lost 8 bases and J 0 bases, leaving 14 bases between the germline ends. In nucleotides, the CDR3 is TGTGCCACCGGTCTCAGGCGATCCTCTGGAAACACCATATATTTT. Amino acid sequence: CATGLRRSSGNTIYF.

The chain is built from TRBV5-1 and TRBJ2-3, with D tentatively TRBD1 (6 bases). Trimming shortened V by 4 bases and J by 6 bases, and 15 bases separated the two germline ends. The CDR3 runs 14 residues. Per the germline V gene, CDR1 is SGHRS and CDR2 is YFSETQ. CDR3 sequence (DNA): TGCGCCAGCAGCGGAACAGGGCGCGGGGATACGCAGTATTTT. It is translated as CASSGTGRGDTQYF.

V and J are TRBV6-5 and TRBJ1-2; a weak D match, TRBD1 (6 bases). Germline CDR1 is MNHEY and CDR2 is SVGAGI. V was cut by 5 bases and J by 0 bases, with 10 bases left in between. This CDR3 is 14 amino acids long. CDR3 nucleotides: TGTGCCAGCAGTCGGGACACCACTAACTATGGCTACACCTTC. This codes for CASSRDTTNYGYTF.

The chain has TRBV5-1 and TRBJ2-2; a possible D gene is TRBD1 (5 bases). The CDR3 contains 14 residues. V lost 5 bases and J 1 base, leaving 9 bases between the germline ends. Germline loops: CDR1 SGHRS, CDR2 YFSETQ. CDR3 coding DNA: TGCGCCAGCAGAGCTACAGGGAACACCGGGGAGCTGTTTTTT. It specifies CASRATGNTGELFF.

This clone came up a few times. This rearrangement joins TRBV7-9 to TRBJ1-1, with D tentatively TRBD1 (5 bases). Germline V lookup: CDR1 SEHNR, CDR2 FQNEAQ (reference sequence). V was shortened by 2 bases and J by 10 bases, with 14 bases between the two germline ends. CDR3 length: 13 residues. DNA for the CDR3: TGTGCCAGCAGCTTACTGCTAGGGGTGGGAGCTTTCTTT. It is translated as CASSLLLGVGAFF.

V gene TRBV7-3 combines with J gene TRBJ2-1; no definite D call. The V gene lost 5 bases and the J gene lost 0 bases, with 5 bases spanning the gap. The CDR3 runs 13 residues. Germline lookup yields CDR1 SGHTA and CDR2 FQGTGA. The CDR3 reads CASSPYSYNEQFF. The CDR3 DNA sequence: TGTGCCAGCAGCCCCTACTCCTACAATGAGCAGTTCTTC.

The chain links TRBV6-5 to TRBJ1-4, with D hard to call. Per the germline V gene, CDR1 is MNHEY and CDR2 is SVGAGI. The ends were cut back, 2 bases at V and 0 bases at J, with 4 bases in the middle. This CDR3 has 14 residues. The CDR3 protein is CASSYGPTNEKLFF. The DNA of the CDR3 is TGTGCCAGCAGTTACGGGCCAACTAATGAAAAACTGTTTTTT.

The chain couples TRBV6-5 to TRBJ1-5; TRBD1 aligns across 7 bases. Trimming cost V 6 bases and J 4 bases; bases outside gene matches: 6. CDR1 and CDR2 (germline): MNHEY, SVGAGI. The CDR3 is 14 amino acids. CDR3 protein: CASSLEGQNQPQHF. DNA of the CDR3: TGTGCCAGCAGCCTCGAGGGACAGAATCAGCCCCAGCATTTT.

The chain has TRBV7-9 and TRBJ2-3, with 10 nucleotides matching TRBD1. The CDR3 is made up of 16 amino acids. CDR1 SEHNR and CDR2 FQNEAQ come from the germline V gene (reference sequence). The V segment lost 2 bases and the J segment 6 bases; nucleotides outside the gene matches: 8. The CDR3 DNA sequence: TGTGCCAGCAGCTTATTCGGGACAGGGGCAGTGGATACGCAGTATTTT. Amino acids: CASSLFGTGAVDTQYF.

This clone was picked up a small number of times. This sequence joins TRBV13 and TRBJ1-6, with a weak D call TRBD1 (6 bases). This CDR3 region has 13 residues. Trimming removed 2 bases from V and 9 bases from J, with 8 bases in between. The V gene's germline CDR1 is PRHDT and CDR2 FYEKMQ (reference sequence). The CDR3 loop reads CASSLTGPSPLHF. The CDR3 DNA follows: TGTGCCAGCAGCTTAACAGGGCCTTCACCCCTCCACTTT.